This T cell receptor beta chain emerged from a study of blood T cell repertoires in COVID-19. Profiled with immunoSEQ multiplex PCR; TCRdb holds only in-frame clones, not every one. The sample yields approximately 160,000 clones, about 92% seen once. From germline, CDR1 is MNHEY and CDR2 SMNVEV (reference sequence). J lost 7 bases, V lost 0 bases, and 2 bases had no gene match. The CDR3 length is 13 residues. The clonotype comes from an older woman with COVID-19, enrolled during active disease. V gene TRBV27 combines with J gene TRBJ2-7; 8 bases are a match to TRBD2. Sequencing was performed on peripheral blood. The chain's CDR3 is CASSLSLAGEQYF. The CDR3 DNA is TGTGCCAGCAGTTTATCATTAGCGGGGGAGCAGTACTTC.